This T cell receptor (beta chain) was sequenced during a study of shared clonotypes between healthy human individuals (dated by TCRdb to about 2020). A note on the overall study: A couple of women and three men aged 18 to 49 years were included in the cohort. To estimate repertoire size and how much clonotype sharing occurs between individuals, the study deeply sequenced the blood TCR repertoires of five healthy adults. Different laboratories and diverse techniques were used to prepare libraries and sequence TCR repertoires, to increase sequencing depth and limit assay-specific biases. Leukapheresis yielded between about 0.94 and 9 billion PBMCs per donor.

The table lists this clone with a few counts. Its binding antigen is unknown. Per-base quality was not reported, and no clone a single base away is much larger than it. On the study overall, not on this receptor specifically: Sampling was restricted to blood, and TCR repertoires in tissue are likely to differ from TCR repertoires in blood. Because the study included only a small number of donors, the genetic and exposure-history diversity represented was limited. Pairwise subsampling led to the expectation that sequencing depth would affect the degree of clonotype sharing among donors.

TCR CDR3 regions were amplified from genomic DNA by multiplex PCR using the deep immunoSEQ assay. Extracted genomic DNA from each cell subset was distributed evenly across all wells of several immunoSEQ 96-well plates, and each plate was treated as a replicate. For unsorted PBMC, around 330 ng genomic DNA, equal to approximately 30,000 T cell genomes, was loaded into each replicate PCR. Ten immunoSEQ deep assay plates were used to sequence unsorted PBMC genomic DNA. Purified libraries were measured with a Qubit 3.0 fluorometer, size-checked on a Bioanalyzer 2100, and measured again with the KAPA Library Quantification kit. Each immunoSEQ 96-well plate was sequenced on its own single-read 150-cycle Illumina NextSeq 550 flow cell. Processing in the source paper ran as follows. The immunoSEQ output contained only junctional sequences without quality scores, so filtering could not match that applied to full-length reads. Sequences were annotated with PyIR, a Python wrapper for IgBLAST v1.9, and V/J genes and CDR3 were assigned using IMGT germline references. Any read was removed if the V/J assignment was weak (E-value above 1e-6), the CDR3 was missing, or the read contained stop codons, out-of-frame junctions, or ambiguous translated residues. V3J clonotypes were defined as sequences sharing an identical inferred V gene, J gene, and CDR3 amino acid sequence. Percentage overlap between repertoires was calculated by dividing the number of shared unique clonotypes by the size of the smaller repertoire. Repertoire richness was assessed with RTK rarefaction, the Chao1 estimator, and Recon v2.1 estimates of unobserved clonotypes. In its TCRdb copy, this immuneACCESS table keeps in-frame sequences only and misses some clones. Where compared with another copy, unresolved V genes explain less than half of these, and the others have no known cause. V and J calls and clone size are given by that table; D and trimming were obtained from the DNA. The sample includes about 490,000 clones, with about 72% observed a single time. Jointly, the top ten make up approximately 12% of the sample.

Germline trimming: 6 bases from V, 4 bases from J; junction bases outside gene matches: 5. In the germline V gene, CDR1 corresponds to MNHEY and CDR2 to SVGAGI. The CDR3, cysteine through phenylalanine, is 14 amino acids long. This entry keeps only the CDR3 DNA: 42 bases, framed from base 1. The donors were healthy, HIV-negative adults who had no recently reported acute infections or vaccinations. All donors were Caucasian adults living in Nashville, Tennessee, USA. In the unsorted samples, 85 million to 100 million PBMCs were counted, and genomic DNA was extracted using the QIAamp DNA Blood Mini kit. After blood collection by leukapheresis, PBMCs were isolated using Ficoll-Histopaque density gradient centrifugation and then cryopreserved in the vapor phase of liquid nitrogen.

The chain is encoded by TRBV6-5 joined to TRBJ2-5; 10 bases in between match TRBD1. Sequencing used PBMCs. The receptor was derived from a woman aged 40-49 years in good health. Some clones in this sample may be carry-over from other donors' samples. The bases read TGTGCCAGCAGGGGACAGGGGAGTGGAGAGACCCAGTACTTC. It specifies CASRGQGSGETQYF.